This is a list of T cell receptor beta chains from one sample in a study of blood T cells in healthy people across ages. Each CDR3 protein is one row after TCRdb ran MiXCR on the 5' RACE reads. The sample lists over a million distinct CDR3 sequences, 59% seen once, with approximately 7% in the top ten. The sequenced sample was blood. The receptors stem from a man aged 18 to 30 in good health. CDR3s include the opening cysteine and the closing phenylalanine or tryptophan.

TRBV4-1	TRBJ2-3	CASSQEKEGADTQYF
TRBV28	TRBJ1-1	CASSDRVAPEAFF
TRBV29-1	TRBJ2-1	CSVPTGGSHNEQFF
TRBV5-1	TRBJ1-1	CASSLGQRGAEAFF
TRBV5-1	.	CASRAGTGDHEQYF
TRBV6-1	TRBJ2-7	CASSGQSGTASYEQYF
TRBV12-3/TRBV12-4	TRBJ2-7	CASTYQVATGGEQYF
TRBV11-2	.	CASSPLREAISFYEQYF
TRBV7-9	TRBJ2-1	CASSSDGTAGNEQFF
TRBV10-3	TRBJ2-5	CAISDAQGTETQYF
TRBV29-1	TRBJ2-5	CSVDPGVAETQYF
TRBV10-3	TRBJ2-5	CATRTSGQETQYF
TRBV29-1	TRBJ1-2	CSVADGQQIPTWGYTF
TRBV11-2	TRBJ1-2	CASSLFQGAPDGYTF
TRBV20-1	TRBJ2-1	CSATTYSSYNEQFF
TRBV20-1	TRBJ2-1	CSAGQGHTYNEQFF
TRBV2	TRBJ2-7	CASSEPIYEQYF
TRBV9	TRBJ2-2	CASSVEGSPGELFF
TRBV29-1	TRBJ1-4	CSVADTGLSEKLFF
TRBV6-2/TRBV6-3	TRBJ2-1	CASSYDQAGSSYNEQFF
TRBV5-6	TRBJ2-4	CASSLPGGRELDIQYF
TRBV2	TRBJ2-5	CASTKETQYF
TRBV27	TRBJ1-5	CASSWTGVNQPQHF
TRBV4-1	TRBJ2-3	CASSQGVQTADTQYF
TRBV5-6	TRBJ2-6	CASSLKLTGANVLTF
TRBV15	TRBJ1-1	CATSSRRDTEAFF
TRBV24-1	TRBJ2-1	CATSDTDGTGGSYNEQFF
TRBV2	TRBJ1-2	CASSRVKSRGGYTF
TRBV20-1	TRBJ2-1	CSAREPQKNEQFF
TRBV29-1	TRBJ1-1	CSAVDRNTEAFF
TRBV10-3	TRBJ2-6	CAISEDLYSQGVLTF
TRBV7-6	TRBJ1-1	CASSSQGARAEAFF
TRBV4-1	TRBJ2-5	CASSQDGQGLETQYF
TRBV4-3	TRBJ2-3	CASSPTLGPDTQYF
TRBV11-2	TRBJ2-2	CASSLTGGANGELFF
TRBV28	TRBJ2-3	CASRNQGADTQYF
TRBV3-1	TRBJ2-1	CASSPNSGIGRNEQFF
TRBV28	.	CASRSPWIYEQYF
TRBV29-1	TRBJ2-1	CSATEPPYNEQFF
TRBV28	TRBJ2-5	CASSPSTGYEETQYF
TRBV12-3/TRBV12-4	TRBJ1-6	CASRVGGRNSPLHF
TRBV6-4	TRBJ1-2	CASSAFPSGTWNGYTF
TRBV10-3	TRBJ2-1	CAISRQGSGNEQFF
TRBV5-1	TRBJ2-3	CASSLVREDTQYF
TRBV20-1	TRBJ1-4	CSAQDMIATNEKLFF
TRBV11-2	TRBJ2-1	CASSYDSGRNEQFF
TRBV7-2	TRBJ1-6	CASNLHPGQPARNSPLHF
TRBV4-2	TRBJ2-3	CASSQAQRSTDTQYF
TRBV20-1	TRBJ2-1	CSARDLRGARNEQFF
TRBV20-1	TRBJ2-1	CSARDLKKRGWSSYNEQFF
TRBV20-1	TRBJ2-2	CSAQPSGDGELFF
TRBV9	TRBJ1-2	CASSAQSYGYTF
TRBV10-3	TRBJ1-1	CAITDPGQPNTEAFF
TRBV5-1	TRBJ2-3	CASSSLLWRGGSTDTQYF
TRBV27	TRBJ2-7	CASSGSWGVSEQYF